This is a list of T cell receptor beta chains from one sample in a study of CD8 T cells in ankylosing spondylitis. A single record per CDR3 protein comes from TCRdb applying MiXCR to the 5' RACE reads. The sample contains 650,000 to 800,000 distinct CDR3 sequences, 15% to 20% of which appear only once. What was sequenced was blood, either unsorted or a sorted T cell fraction (not recorded which). These receptor sequences come from a male donor with ankylosing spondylitis. Each CDR3 is given without its conserved first and last residue. The order of the fields is CDR3 protein, D gene, V gene, J gene. D genes are given only for firm matches.

SVRAGDSYEQY	TRBD2	TRBV29-1	TRBJ2-7
ASSGSTGYGYT	TRBD1	TRBV12-3/TRBV12-4	TRBJ1-2
SARDDRVKRGGNTEAF	TRBD1	TRBV20-1	TRBJ1-1
SVENQETQY	NA	TRBV29-1	TRBJ2-5
ATSRLRDTDTQY	NA	TRBV15	TRBJ2-3
ASSLEGGTNTEAF	NA	TRBV5-1	TRBJ1-1
ASRTSGEETQY	TRBD2	TRBV25-1	TRBJ2-5
ASSLPGTSGRNEQF	TRBD2	TRBV6-5	TRBJ2-1
SAGTSGGPSPYNEQF	TRBD2	TRBV20-1	TRBJ2-1
ASSDSPGQGVH	NA	TRBV6-4	TRBJ2-4
ASSYGAGQNIQY	NA	TRBV6-2/TRBV6-3	TRBJ2-4
ATSDSDLGTGELF	NA	TRBV24-1	TRBJ2-2
SAPASGYEQY	NA	TRBV20-1	TRBJ2-7
ASSLEDRDYYYEQY	NA	TRBV5-5	TRBJ2-7
SVIRGKNNQPQH	NA	TRBV20-1	TRBJ1-5
ASSQGRGTEAF	NA	TRBV4-1	TRBJ1-1
AISGTNYEQY	NA	TRBV10-3	TRBJ2-7
ASSRFPSGAEQY	NA	TRBV7-8	TRBJ2-7
ASSQDHRQGGYNEQF	TRBD1	TRBV4-3	TRBJ2-1
ASRGQGARQPQH	TRBD1	TRBV28	TRBJ1-5